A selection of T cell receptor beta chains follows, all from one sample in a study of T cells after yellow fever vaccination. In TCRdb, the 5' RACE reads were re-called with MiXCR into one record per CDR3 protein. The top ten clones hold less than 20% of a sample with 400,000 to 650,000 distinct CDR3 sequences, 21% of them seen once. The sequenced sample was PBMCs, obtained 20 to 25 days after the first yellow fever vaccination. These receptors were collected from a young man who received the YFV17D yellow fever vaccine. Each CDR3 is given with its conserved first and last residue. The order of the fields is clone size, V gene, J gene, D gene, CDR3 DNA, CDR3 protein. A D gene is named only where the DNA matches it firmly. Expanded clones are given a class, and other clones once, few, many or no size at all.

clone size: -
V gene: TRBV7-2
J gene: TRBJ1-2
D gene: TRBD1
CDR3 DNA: TGTGCCAGCACCGTCCAGGGACAGGTGATATCTTCTTATGGCTACACCTTC
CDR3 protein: CASTVQGQVISSYGYTF

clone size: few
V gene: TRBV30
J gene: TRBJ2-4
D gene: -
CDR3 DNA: TGTGCCTGGAGTGTGAGTTACATTCAGTACTTC
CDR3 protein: CAWSVSYIQYF

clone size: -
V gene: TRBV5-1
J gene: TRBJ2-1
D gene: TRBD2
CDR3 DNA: TGCGCCAGCAGCTTGCCGACTAGCGGGGGGACTCGTGAGCAGTTCTTC
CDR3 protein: CASSLPTSGGTREQFF

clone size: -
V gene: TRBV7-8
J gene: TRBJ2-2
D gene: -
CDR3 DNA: TGTGCCAGCAGCCAAGGGGTGAACACCGGGGAGCTGTTTTTT
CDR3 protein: CASSQGVNTGELFF

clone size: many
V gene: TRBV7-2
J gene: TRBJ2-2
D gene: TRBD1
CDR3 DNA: TGTGCCAGCAGCCGCTGGGACAGCGACACCGGGGAGCTGTTTTTT
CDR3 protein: CASSRWDSDTGELFF

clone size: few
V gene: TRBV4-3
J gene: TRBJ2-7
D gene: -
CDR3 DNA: TGCGCCAGCAGCCACGAGCCAGGGCGCGAGCAGTACTTC
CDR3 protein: CASSHEPGREQYF

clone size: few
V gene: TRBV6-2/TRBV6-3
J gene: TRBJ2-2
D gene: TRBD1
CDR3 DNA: TGTGCCAGCAGTCGGACAGGGGACACCGGGGAGCTGTTTTTT
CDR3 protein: CASSRTGDTGELFF

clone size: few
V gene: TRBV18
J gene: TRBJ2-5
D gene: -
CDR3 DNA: TGTGCCAGCTCACCCCGACGGGCAGACCAAGAGACCCAGTACTTC
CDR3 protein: CASSPRRADQETQYF

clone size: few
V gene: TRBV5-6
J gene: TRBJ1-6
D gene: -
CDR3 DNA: TGTGCCAGCAGCCACCAGGAGGGTTCACCCCTCCACTTT
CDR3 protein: CASSHQEGSPLHF

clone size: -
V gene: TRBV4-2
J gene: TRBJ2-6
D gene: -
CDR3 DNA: TGTGCCAGCAGCCATGAGGGTGACTCTGGGGCCAACGTCCTGACTTTC
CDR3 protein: CASSHEGDSGANVLTF

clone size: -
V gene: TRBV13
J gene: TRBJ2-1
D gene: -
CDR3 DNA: TGTGCCAGCAGCTTAGAGGCTGGAAGCTTCAATGAGCAGTTCTTC
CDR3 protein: CASSLEAGSFNEQFF

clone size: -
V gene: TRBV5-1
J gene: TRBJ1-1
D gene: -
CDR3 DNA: TGCGCCAGCAGGAATCAGGGTTCGAGCACTGAAGCTTTCTTT
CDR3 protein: CASRNQGSSTEAFF

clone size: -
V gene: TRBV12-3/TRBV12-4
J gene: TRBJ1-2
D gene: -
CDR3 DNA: TGTGCCAGCAGTTTTCGTCCAGCGGGGGGTGGCTACACCTTC
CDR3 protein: CASSFRPAGGGYTF

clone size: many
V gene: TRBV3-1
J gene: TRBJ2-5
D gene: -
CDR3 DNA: TGTGCCAGCAGCCAAGTGCAAGGTGGAGAGACCCAGTACTTC
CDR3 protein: CASSQVQGGETQYF

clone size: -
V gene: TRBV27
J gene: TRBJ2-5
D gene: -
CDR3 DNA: TGTGCCAGCAGTTTATTACAGGGTGAGAAGACCCAGTACTTC
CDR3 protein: CASSLLQGEKTQYF

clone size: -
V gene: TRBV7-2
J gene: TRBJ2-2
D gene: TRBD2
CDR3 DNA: TGTGCCAGCGAGCTAGCGGGGCAGAACACCGGGGAGCTGTTTTTT
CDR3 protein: CASELAGQNTGELFF

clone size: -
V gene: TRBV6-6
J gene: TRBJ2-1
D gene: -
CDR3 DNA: TGTGCCAGCAGTTGGGGACTTGGCAATGAGCAGTTCTTC
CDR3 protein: CASSWGLGNEQFF